The 13 T cell receptor beta chains presented below share a single source sample, sequenced in a study of T cells in Graves' hyperthyroidism and ophthalmopathy. Authors of the study amplified TCR beta CDR3 regions from RNA transcripts. First-round RT-PCR with HTBI primers amplified the TCR CDR3 region. TCRdb redid the calling of the multiplex PCR reads with MiXCR, one entry per CDR3 protein. The repertoire holds about 350,000 distinct CDR3 sequences, with about 15% as singletons. Sequences were obtained from blood. These receptors all stem from a woman aged 25 to 39 with Graves' hyperthyroidism.

This clonotype was seen many times. The chain has TRBV6-1 and TRBJ2-7, with D possibly matching TRBD2 (6 bases). Germline V gives CDR1 MNHNS, CDR2 SASEGT. V lost 5 bases and J 6 bases, leaving 23 bases between the germline ends. The CDR3 runs 16 residues. The CDR3 DNA follows: TGTGCCAGCAGTAACTTTTGGAATCCCTTCGGGAGCGAGCAGTACTTC. Translated: CASSNFWNPFGSEQYF.

V is TRBV12-3 or TRBV12-4 and J is TRBJ2-5; perhaps TRBD1 as D (6 bases). The CDR3 contains 13 residues. V was pared by 3 bases and J by 3 bases, with 8 bases between. The CDR3 here is CASSLWTEETQYF. In DNA, the CDR3 is TGTGCCAGCAGTTTGTGGACAGAAGAGACCCAGTACTTC.

This clonotype was counted only a few times. Mismatch with germline at one junction end may stem from a read error. This rearrangement joins TRBV7-7 to TRBJ2-5, with D unresolved. This CDR3 comprises 10 residues. In germline, CDR1 is SSHAT, CDR2 FNYEAQ (reference sequence). CDR3 bases: TGTGCTAGCAACCAAGAGACCCAGTACTTC. Its protein product is CASNQETQYF. Together with reference TRBV7-7 and TRBJ2-5, the CDR3 gives the full variable domain: GAGVSQSPRYKVTKRGQDVTLRCDPISSHATLYWYQQALGQGPEFLTYFNYEAQPDKSGLPSDRFSAERPEGSISTLTIQRTEQRDSAMYRCASNQETQYFGPGTRLLVL.

The rearrangement links TRBV20-1 to TRBJ1-6; 8 nucleotides line up with TRBD1. The CDR3 loop spans 16 amino acids. Germline V lookup: CDR1 DFQATT, CDR2 SNEGSKA (reference sequence). Trimming at V came to 5 bases and at J to 5 bases, leaving 11 bases not matched to a gene. The CDR3 DNA reads TGCAGTGCTCCTGGGAATTCAGGGGGCAATAATTCACCCCTCCACTTT. Protein product: CSAPGNSGGNNSPLHF.

The genes are TRBV15 and TRBJ2-5, with a possible D match to TRBD1 (6 bases). V shed 0 bases and J shed 1 base, with 9 bases lying between them. From germline, CDR1 is LNHNV and CDR2 YYDKDF (reference sequence). The CDR3 is 15 residues long. The CDR3 DNA is TGTGCCACCAGCAGAGAAGGACAGACCCAAGAGACCCAGTACTTC. Translated, it gives CATSREGQTQETQYF.

The chain recombines TRBV24-1 with TRBJ1-1; D is uncertain. V was pared by 9 bases and J by 4 bases, with 8 bases between. Germline assignment: CDR1 KGHDR and CDR2 SFDVKD. The CDR3 has 11 amino acids. The CDR3 loop reads CATAGPTEAFF. DNA for the CDR3: TGTGCCACCGCAGGTCCCACTGAAGCTTTCTTT.

This clonotype was observed at least ten times. The chain combines TRBV5-1 with TRBJ2-3, with a weak D call TRBD1 (5 bases). Germline CDR1 SGHRS, CDR2 YFSETQ. There are 15 residues in the CDR3. Trimming shortened V by 5 bases and J by 0 bases, and 13 bases separated the two germline ends. Here the CDR3 reads CASRPDSASTDTQYF. The CDR3 DNA is TGCGCCAGCAGACCAGACAGTGCTAGCACAGATACGCAGTATTTT.

This chain links TRBV18 with TRBJ2-1; D not resolved. V was clipped by 2 bases and J by 8 bases, with 13 bases between them. CDR3 length equals 14 residues. Germline V gives CDR1 KGHSH, CDR2 LQKENI. CDR3 in DNA: TGTGCCAGCTCACCAGCGGCAGTTTTCTATGAGCAGTTCTTC. It encodes CASSPAAVFYEQFF.

This clonotype came up many times. The chain employs TRBV28 and TRBJ1-5; D might be TRBD1 (5 bases). V lost 2 bases to trimming and J lost 3 bases, with 11 bases between them. CDR3 length: 15 amino acids. Germline CDR1 reads MDHEN; CDR2 reads SYDVKM. The CDR3 loop is CASSLRGRYNQPQHF. Written as DNA, the CDR3 is TGTGCCAGCAGTTTACGGGGCCGCTACAATCAGCCCCAGCATTTT.

This clonotype came up many times. The CDR3 protein is CASSLEVGGETQYF. The CDR3 DNA sequence: TGTGCCAGCAGCTTAGAGGTGGGGGGAGAGACCCAGTACTTC. V and J are TRBV7-9 and TRBJ2-5; D is possibly TRBD2 (6 bases). The length of the CDR3 is 14 residues. V was trimmed by 1 base and J by 4 bases, leaving 10 bases between them. Germline CDR1 and CDR2: SEHNR and FQNEAQ (reference sequence).

This clonotype has at least ten counts. The chain recombines TRBV2 with TRBJ2-3; D gene ambiguous. Germline V gene data show CDR1 as SNHLY and CDR2 as FYNNEI. The CDR3 is made up of 12 amino acids. Trimming left V 7 bases short and J 2 bases short, with 7 bases between. CDR3 amino acids: CASKENTDTQYF. The CDR3 DNA is TGTGCCAGCAAGGAAAACACAGATACGCAGTATTTT.

This clonotype was seen at least ten times. This chain uses TRBV6-1 with TRBJ2-7; TRBD1 matches 12 bases. V was clipped by 7 bases and J by 2 bases; unmatched bases: 12. This CDR3 has 17 residues. Germline CDR1 MNHNS, CDR2 SASEGT. Written as DNA, the CDR3 is TGTGCCAGCACTTCCGGGACAGGGGGCATTCTCCCCTACGAGCAGTACTTC. Protein product: CASTSGTGGILPYEQYF.

The rearrangement uses TRBV3-1 and TRBJ2-3; D remains unclear. The CDR3 contains 14 residues. Germline V CDR1 and CDR2: LGHDT, YNNKEL (reference sequence). The V gene lost 0 bases and the J gene lost 1 base, with 5 bases spanning the gap. As DNA, the CDR3 is TGTGCCAGCAGCCAAGACCCGGGCACAGATACGCAGTATTTT. This codes for CASSQDPGTDTQYF.